One and the same sample provided the 22 T cell receptor beta chains below, sequenced in a study of cytomegalovirus exposure and HLA in healthy donors. Use of 60 Vbeta and 13 Jbeta primers characterized the PCR. The method was immunoSEQ multiplex PCR; TCRdb's version includes in-frame clones alone and lacks a portion of them. The sample contains roughly 150,000 clones, 50% to 75% of which appear only once. Sample: PBMCs. Receptors originate from a woman aged 25-40 years in good health and CMV-seropositive.

This chain connects TRBV15 to TRBJ2-2; D uncertain. Per germline, CDR1 LNHNV and CDR2 YYDKDF (reference sequence). This CDR3 spans 14 amino acids. Between the trimmed V and J ends, which lost 5 bases and 0 bases, there was a span of 7 bases. The CDR3 region is CATSRYSNTGELFF. CDR3 nucleotide sequence: TGTGCCACCAGCCGATACTCGAACACCGGGGAGCTGTTTTTT.

CDR3 amino acids: CSAPQGYGYTF. In DNA form, the CDR3 reads TGCAGTGCGCCACAGGGATATGGCTACACCTTC. V and J are TRBV20-1 and TRBJ1-2; weak D call: TRBD1 (6 bases). This CDR3 is 11 amino acids long. Trimming took 6 bases from V and 5 from J, leaving 10 bases between them. Germline CDR1 DFQATT, CDR2 SNEGSKA (reference sequence).

Comment on this clone: One junction end does not reproduce the germline sequence, and a read error may be involved. The genes are TRBV7-9 and TRBJ1-2; D call uncertain. The CDR3 is 12 amino acids. The germline CDR1 and CDR2 sequences are SEHNR and FQNEAQ (reference sequence). This CDR3 reads CSSSLSGYGYTF. In DNA, the CDR3 is TGTTCCAGCAGCTTATCAGGCTATGGCTACACCTTC.

The chain carries TRBV11-2 and TRBJ1-4, with 7 positions matching TRBD1. The germline CDR1 and CDR2 sequences are SGHAT and FQNNGV. J lost 4 bases, V lost 3 bases, and 11 bases had no gene match. The CDR3 contains 17 residues. The CDR3 is CASSFPTGTELNEKLFF. In DNA, the CDR3 is TGTGCCAGCAGCTTCCCCACAGGGACAGAACTTAATGAAAAACTGTTTTTT.

The chain joins TRBV5-6 to TRBJ2-7, with a weak D call TRBD1 (6 bases). V was cut by 4 bases and J by 1 base, with 12 bases left in between. The CDR3 has 14 amino acids. The germline V gene encodes CDR1 SGHDT and CDR2 YYEEEE. CDR3 coding DNA: TGTGCCAGCAGCCCAGGGACAACTTCCTACGAGCAGTACTTC. Its protein is CASSPGTTSYEQYF.

This clone has a handful of counts. V and J are TRBV6-5 and TRBJ2-7; D perhaps matches TRBD2 (7 bases). The CDR3 consists of 15 residues. The V end was cut by 8 bases, the J end by 3 bases, with 20 bases between. Germline lookup yields CDR1 MNHEY and CDR2 SVGAGI. CDR3 sequence: CASGRGGGGIYEQYF. The CDR3 DNA is TGTGCCAGCGGGAGAGGGGGGGGCGGTATCTACGAGCAGTACTTC.

The rearrangement links TRBV4-2 to TRBJ2-6; 10 bases line up with TRBD2. There are 18 residues in the CDR3. Germline V CDR1 and CDR2: LGHNA, YNFKEQ. J was trimmed by 2 bases and V by 1 base; bases with no gene match: 5. The CDR3 DNA follows: TGTGCCAGCAGCCAAGTGATCCTAGCGGGGGCTGGGGCCAACGTCCTGACTTTC. Translated, it gives CASSQVILAGAGANVLTF.

CDR3 in amino acids: CASTDRGRGGTEAFF. The CDR3 region has the DNA TGCGCCAGCACCGACAGGGGGCGGGGAGGCACTGAAGCTTTCTTT. The rearrangement uses TRBV5-1 and TRBJ1-1, with 10 bases that match TRBD1. V shed 6 bases, J shed 4 bases, and the junction held 9 bases outside the gene matches. CDR3 length: 15 residues. Germline CDR1 and CDR2: SGHRS and YFSETQ.

DNA for the CDR3: TGTGCCAGCAGCTTTAGGAGGGAACAAGAGACCCAGTACTTC. Translating gives CASSFRREQETQYF. J is TRBJ2-5 and V is TRBV5-6, with D perhaps matching TRBD2 (6 bases). Trimming took off 2 bases at V and 2 bases at J, with 10 bases between the two ends. The CDR3 is 14 amino acids. Germline V gene sequence: CDR1 SGHDT, CDR2 YYEEEE.

The chain employs TRBV1 and TRBJ2-3; the table gives TRBD2 as D, unverified against the DNA. TRBV1 corresponds to a pseudogene. CDR3 length: 17 amino acids. This CDR3 is CTSSQCHLREGPDTQYF. The DNA of the CDR3 is TGCACCAGCAGCCAATGTCATCTACGGGAGGGCCCCGATACGCAGTATTTT.

This clone was seen a few times. This chain joins TRBV2 and TRBJ1-1, with D unresolved. The CDR3 runs to 12 residues. Germline CDR1 is SNHLY and CDR2 is FYNNEI. V lost 5 bases and J lost 2, with 6 bases in between. The CDR3 nucleotides read TGTGCCAGCAGTCCGAGAAACACTGAAGCTTTCTTT. The encoded protein is CASSPRNTEAFF.

The chain couples TRBV5-6 to TRBJ1-1, with D perhaps matching TRBD1 (5 bases). The V and J ends lost 0 bases and 2 bases respectively, with 8 bases between them. There are 14 residues in the CDR3. Germline loops: CDR1 SGHDT, CDR2 YYEEEE. The CDR3 bases are TGTGCCAGCAGCTTGGGGGGCCGAAACACTGAAGCTTTCTTT. It codes for CASSLGGRNTEAFF.

The V gene is TRBV27, the J gene TRBJ1-1, with a weak D call TRBD1 (5 bases). CDR1 MNHEY and CDR2 SMNVEV come from the germline V gene (reference sequence). V was cut by 3 bases and J by 7 bases, with 9 bases left in between. The CDR3 consists of 12 residues. The CDR3: CASSFFGHEAFF. The CDR3 bases are TGTGCCAGCAGTTTTTTTGGACATGAAGCTTTCTTT.

This clone appeared once. The chain uses TRBV5-1 and TRBJ2-3; D may be TRBD1 (6 bases). Trimming left V 7 bases short and J 2 bases short, with 14 bases between. The CDR3 loop spans 14 amino acids. CDR1 SGHRS and CDR2 YFSETQ come from the germline V gene. The CDR3 protein is CASDLMGATDTQYF. In DNA form, the CDR3 reads TGCGCCAGCGATTTGATGGGGGCCACAGATACGCAGTATTTT.

The chain has TRBV29-1 and TRBJ1-3; the D gene is possibly TRBD1 (5 bases). V was cut by 5 bases and J by 3 bases, with 11 bases left in between. The CDR3 spans 13 residues. Germline-derived CDR1 and CDR2 are SQVTM and ANQGSEA. The CDR3 spells CSVRTTGGNTIYF. As DNA, the CDR3 is TGCAGCGTTCGGACAACAGGTGGAAACACCATATATTTT.

This chain links TRBV7-9 with TRBJ1-5; tentative D call: TRBD1 (5 bases). The CDR3 runs 13 residues. The germline CDR1 and CDR2 sequences are SEHNR and FQNEAQ (reference sequence). V lost 2 bases to trimming and J lost 5 bases, with 7 bases between them. The CDR3 here is CASSLQGDQPQHF. In DNA form, the CDR3 reads TGTGCCAGCAGCTTACAGGGTGATCAGCCCCAGCATTTT.

This chain joins TRBV7-2 and TRBJ1-2, with D possibly TRBD1 on 5 matching bases. This CDR3 comprises 15 residues. Germline V gene lookup returns CDR1 SGHTA and CDR2 FQGNSA. Trimming took off 2 bases at V and 4 bases at J, with 14 bases between the two ends. DNA for the CDR3: TGTGCCAGCAGCTTAATTCAGGGAATCACCTATGGCTACACCTTC. Translation gives CASSLIQGITYGYTF.

The chain couples TRBV7-8 to TRBJ2-3; 8 nucleotides align to TRBD2. The CDR3 runs to 13 residues. Germline CDR1 SGHVS, CDR2 FQNEAQ. J was trimmed by 11 bases and V by 6 bases; bases with no gene match: 10. CDR3 sequence reads: CASSSPVLAEQYF. The CDR3 DNA reads TGTGCCAGCAGTTCCCCCGTACTAGCGGAGCAGTATTTT. The whole variable domain, filled in from reference TRBV7-8 and TRBJ2-3, reads GAGVSQSPRYKVAKRGQDVALRCDPISGHVSLFWYQQALGQGPEFLTYFQNEAQLDKSGLPSDRFFAERPEGSVSTLKIQRTQQEDSAVYLCASSSPVLAEQYFGPGTRLTVL.

The chain has TRBV10-3 and TRBJ1-3; no reliable D call. The CDR3 covers 13 residues. Germline CDR1 ENHRY, CDR2 SYGVKD. V dropped 7 bases and J dropped 0 bases, with 7 bases sitting between them. The DNA of the CDR3 is TGTGCCATCAACAGCTACTCTGGAAACACCATATATTTT. Residues: CAINSYSGNTIYF.

The chain is built from TRBV9 and TRBJ2-2, with 9 nucleotides matching TRBD2. This CDR3 has 15 residues. V trimming: 3 bases; J trimming: 5 bases; junction bases outside the gene matches: 5. Germline CDR1 is SGDLS and CDR2 is YYNGEE. In nucleotides, the CDR3 is TGTGCCAGCAGCGCCCGCGGGGGGGAAACCGGGGAGCTGTTTTTT. This translates into CASSARGGETGELFF. The entire variable domain, with the rest obtained from reference TRBV9 and TRBJ2-2, is as follows: DSGVTQTPKHLITATGQRVTLRCSPRSGDLSVYWYQQSLDQGLQFLIQYYNGEERAKGNILERFSAQQFPDLHSELNLSSLELGDSALYFCASSARGGETGELFFGEGSRLTVL.

The V and J genes are TRBV28 and TRBJ1-3; D unclear. Germline V gives CDR1 MDHEN, CDR2 SYDVKM. The CDR3 is 15 residues long. V was shortened by 2 bases and J by 4 bases, with 12 bases between the two germline ends. CDR3 coding DNA: TGTGCCAGCAGTTTAGGCCAACAGCAAGGAAACACCATATATTTT. Its protein product is CASSLGQQQGNTIYF.

This chain connects TRBV7-9 to TRBJ1-2; 7 nucleotides line up with TRBD1. The germline V gene encodes CDR1 SEHNR and CDR2 FQNEAQ (reference sequence). Trimming took 6 bases from V and 2 from J; bases not matched to a gene: 6. The CDR3 loop spans 14 amino acids. CDR3 loop: CASSRIQGNYGYTF. As DNA, the CDR3 is TGTGCCAGCAGTCGGATACAGGGGAACTATGGCTACACCTTC.